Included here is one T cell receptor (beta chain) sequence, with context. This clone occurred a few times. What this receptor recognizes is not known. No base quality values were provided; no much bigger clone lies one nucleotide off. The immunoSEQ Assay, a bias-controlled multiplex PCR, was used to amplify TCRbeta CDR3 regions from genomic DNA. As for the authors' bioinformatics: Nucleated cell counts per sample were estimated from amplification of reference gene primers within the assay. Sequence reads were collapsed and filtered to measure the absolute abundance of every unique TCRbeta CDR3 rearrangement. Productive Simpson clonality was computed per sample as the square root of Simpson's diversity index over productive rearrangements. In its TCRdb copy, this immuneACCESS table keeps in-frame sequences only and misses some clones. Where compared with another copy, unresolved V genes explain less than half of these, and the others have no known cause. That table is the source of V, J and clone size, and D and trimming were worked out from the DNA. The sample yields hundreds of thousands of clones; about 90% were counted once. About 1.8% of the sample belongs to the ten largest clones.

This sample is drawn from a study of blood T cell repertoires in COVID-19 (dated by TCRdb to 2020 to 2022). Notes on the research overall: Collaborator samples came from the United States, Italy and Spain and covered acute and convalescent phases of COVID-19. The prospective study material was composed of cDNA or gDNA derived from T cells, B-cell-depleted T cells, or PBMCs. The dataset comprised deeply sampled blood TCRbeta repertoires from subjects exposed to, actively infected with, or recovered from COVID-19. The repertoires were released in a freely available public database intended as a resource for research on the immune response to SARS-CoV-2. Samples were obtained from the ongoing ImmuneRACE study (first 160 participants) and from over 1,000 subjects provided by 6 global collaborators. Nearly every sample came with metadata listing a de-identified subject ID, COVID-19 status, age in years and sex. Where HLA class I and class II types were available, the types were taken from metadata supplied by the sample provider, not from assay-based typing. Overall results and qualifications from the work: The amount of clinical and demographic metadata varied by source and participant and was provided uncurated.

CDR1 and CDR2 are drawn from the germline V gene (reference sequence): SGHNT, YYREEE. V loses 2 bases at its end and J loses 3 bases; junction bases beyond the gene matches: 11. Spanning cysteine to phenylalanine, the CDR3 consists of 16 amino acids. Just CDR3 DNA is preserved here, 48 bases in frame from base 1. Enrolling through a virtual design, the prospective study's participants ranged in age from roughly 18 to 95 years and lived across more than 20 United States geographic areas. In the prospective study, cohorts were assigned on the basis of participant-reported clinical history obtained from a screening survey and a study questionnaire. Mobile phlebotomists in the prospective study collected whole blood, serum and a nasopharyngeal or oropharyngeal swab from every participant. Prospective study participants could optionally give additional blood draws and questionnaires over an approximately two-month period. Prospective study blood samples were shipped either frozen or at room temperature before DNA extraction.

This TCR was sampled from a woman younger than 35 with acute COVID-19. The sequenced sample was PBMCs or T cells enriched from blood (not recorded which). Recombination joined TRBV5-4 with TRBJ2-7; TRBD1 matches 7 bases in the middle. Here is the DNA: TGTGCCAGCAGCTTCGGGAAAGGGGGCAGAGACTACGAGCAGTACTTC. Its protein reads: CASSFGKGGRDYEQYF.